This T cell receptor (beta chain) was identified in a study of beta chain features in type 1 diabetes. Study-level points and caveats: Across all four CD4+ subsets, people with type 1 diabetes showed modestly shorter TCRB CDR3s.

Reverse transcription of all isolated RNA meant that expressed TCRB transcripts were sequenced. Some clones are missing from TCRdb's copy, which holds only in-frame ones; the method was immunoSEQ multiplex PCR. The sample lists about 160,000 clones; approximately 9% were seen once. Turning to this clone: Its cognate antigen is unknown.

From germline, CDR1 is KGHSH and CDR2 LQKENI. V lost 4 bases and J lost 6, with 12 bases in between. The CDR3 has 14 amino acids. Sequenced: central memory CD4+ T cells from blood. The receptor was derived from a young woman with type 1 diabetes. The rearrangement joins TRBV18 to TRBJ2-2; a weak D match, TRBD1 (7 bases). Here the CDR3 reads CASSRDRDSGELFF. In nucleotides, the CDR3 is TGTGCCAGCTCACGAGACAGGGACTCCGGGGAGCTGTTTTTT.